The TCR beta chain described here comes from a study of neurological immune-mediated disorders. The table lists this clonotype with many counts. The target antigen is unknown. Study results and caveats: A possible signature appeared as one related-CDR3 cluster, in which phylogenetic grouping placed the repertoires of 18 of 34 multiple sclerosis patients. Sharing of CDR3 amino acid sequences among expanded clones across subjects was absent, suggesting private repertoires in all groups.

The trim removed 0 bases at V and 5 bases at J, leaving 12 bases unmatched. The CDR3 runs to 17 residues. From germline, CDR1 is SGHVS and CDR2 FNYEAQ. The cDNA was generated through 5'RACE incorporating 10-nucleotide random UMIs. TCRdb itself ran the 5' RACE reads through MiXCR, one entry per CDR3 protein. The sample records tens of thousands of distinct CDR3 sequences, 3% to 3.5% being singletons. The TCR sequence derives from a man in his forties with multiple sclerosis. What was sequenced was PBMCs. This chain joins TRBV7-6 and TRBJ2-5, with TRBD2 matching over 7 bases. The CDR3 spells CASSLAASGVGRETQYF. DNA of the CDR3: TGTGCCAGCAGCTTAGCGGCTAGCGGAGTCGGAAGGGAGACCCAGTACTTC.